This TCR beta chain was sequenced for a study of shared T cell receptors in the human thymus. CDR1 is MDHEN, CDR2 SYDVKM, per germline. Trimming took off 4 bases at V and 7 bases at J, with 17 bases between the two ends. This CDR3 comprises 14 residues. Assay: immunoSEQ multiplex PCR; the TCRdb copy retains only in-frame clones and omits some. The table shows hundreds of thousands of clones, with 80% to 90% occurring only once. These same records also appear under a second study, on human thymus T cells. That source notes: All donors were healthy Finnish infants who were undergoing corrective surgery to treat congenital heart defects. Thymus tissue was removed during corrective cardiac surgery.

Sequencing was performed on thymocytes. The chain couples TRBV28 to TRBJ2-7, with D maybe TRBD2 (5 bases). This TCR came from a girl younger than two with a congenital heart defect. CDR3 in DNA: TGTGCCAGCAGTTACCCGGGAAGATCGGGAGAGCAGTACTTC. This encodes CASSYPGRSGEQYF.